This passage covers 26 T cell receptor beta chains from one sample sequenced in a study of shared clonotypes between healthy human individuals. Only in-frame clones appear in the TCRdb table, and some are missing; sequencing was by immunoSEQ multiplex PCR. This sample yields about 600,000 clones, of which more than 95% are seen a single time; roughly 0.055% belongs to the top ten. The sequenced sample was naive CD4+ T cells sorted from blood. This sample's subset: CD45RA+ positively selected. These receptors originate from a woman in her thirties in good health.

Written as DNA, the CDR3 is TGTGCCAGCAGCCAAGTATGGCAGCCTGCGGGCACAGATACGCAGTATTTT. Translating gives CASSQVWQPAGTDTQYF. The chain is built from TRBV14 and TRBJ2-3; D is undetermined. There are 17 residues in the CDR3. The V end lost 1 base, the J end lost 1 base, and 15 bases lay between the germline ends. Per germline, CDR1 SGHDN and CDR2 FVKESK.

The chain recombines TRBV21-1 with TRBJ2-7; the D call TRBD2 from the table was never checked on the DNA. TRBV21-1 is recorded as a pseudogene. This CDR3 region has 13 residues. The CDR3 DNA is TGTGCCAGTAGACCGGGACTCCCAACGCGGCAGTACTTC. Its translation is CASRPGLPTRQYF.

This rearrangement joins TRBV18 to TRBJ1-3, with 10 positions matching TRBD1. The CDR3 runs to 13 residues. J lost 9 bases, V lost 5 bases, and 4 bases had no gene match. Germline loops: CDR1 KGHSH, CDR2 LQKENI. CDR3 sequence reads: CASSADRGSTIYF. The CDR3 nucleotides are TGTGCCAGCTCAGCGGACAGGGGGTCCACCATATATTTT.

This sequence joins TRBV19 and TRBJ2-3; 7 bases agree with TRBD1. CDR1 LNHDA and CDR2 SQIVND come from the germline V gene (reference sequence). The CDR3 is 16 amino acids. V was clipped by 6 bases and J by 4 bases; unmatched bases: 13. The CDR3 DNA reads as TGTGCCAGTAGAAGAGGGGGCAGAAACTACCCAGATACGCAGTATTTT. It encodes CASRRGGRNYPDTQYF.

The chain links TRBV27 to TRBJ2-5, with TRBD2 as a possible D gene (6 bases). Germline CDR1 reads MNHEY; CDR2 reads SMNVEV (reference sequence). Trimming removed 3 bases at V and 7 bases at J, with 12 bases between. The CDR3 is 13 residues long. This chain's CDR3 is CASSLGLVGTQYF. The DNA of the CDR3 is TGTGCCAGCAGTTTGGGACTGGTGGGGACCCAGTACTTC.

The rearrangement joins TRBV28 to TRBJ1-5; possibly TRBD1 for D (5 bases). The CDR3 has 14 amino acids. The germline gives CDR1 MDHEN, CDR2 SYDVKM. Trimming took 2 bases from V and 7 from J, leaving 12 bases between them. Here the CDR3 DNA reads TGTGCCAGCAGTTTAAGCGGGGGTTGGCAGCCCCAGCATTTT. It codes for CASSLSGGWQPQHF.

CDR3 residues: CASSGPGTRNTGELFF. The CDR3 region has the DNA TGTGCCAGCAGTGGCCCCGGGACTAGAAACACCGGGGAGCTGTTTTTT. The chain joins TRBV28 to TRBJ2-2, with 8 bases identical to TRBD2. The CDR3 is made up of 16 amino acids. In germline, CDR1 is MDHEN, CDR2 SYDVKM. V was pared by 5 bases and J by 2 bases, with 7 bases of the junction left unmatched.

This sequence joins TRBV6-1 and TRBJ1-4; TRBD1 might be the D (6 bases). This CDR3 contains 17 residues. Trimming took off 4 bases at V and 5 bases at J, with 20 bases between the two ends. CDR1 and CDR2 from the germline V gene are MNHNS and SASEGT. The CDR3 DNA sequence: TGTGCCAGCAGTGGCCTACCGAGAGAGGGGGACAATGAAAAACTGTTTTTT. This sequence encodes CASSGLPREGDNEKLFF.

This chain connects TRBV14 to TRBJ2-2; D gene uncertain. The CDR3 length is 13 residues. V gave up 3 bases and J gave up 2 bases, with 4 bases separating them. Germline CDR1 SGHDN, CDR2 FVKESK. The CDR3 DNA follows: TGTGCCAGCAGCCAGGTTAACACCGGGGAGCTGTTTTTT. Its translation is CASSQVNTGELFF.

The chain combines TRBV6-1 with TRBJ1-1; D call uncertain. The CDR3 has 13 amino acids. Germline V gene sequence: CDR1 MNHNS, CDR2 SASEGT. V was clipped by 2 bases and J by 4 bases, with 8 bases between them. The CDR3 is CASSELRVTEAFF. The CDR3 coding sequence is TGTGCCAGCAGTGAACTCCGGGTCACTGAAGCTTTCTTT.

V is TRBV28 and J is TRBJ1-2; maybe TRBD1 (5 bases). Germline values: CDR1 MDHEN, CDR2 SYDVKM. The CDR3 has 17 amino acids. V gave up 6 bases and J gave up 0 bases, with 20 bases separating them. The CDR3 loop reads CASRALGRGRSNYGYTF. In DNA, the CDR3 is TGTGCCAGCAGAGCCCTAGGAAGGGGCCGCTCTAACTATGGCTACACCTTC.

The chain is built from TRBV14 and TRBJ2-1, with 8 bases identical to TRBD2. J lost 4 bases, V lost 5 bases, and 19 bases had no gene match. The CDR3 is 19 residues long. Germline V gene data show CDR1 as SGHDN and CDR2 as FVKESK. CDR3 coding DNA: TGTGCCAGCAGCAGAGGGATTAGCGGGATGGCGACCAGGTACAATGAGCAGTTCTTC. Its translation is CASSRGISGMATRYNEQFF.

The CDR3 DNA is TGTGCCAGCAGTTTATACGGACTGTACGAGCAGTACTTC. Translating gives CASSLYGLYEQYF. V is TRBV28 and J is TRBJ2-7, with D perhaps TRBD2 (5 bases). Between the trimmed V and J ends, which lost 1 base and 4 bases, there was a span of 8 bases. CDR3 length equals 13 residues. The germline V gene encodes CDR1 MDHEN and CDR2 SYDVKM. The whole variable domain, filled in from reference TRBV28 and TRBJ2-7, reads DVKVTQSSRYLVKRTGEKVFLECVQDMDHENMFWYRQDPGLGLRLIYFSYDVKMKEKGDIPEGYSVSREKKERFSLILESASTNQTSMYLCASSLYGLYEQYFGPGTRLTVT.

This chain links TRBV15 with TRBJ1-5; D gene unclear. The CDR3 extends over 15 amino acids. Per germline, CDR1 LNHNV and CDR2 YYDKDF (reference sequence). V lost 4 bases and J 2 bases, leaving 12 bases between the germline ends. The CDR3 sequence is CATSTRAQGNQPQHF. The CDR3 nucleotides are TGTGCCACCAGCACCCGGGCCCAAGGCAATCAGCCCCAGCATTTT.

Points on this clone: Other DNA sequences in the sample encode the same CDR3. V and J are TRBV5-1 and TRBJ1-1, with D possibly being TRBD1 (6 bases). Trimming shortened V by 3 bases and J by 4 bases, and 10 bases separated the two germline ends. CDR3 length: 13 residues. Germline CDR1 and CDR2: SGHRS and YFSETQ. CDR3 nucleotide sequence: TGCGCCAGCAGCTCGACAGGCGGCACTGAAGCTTTCTTT. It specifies CASSSTGGTEAFF.

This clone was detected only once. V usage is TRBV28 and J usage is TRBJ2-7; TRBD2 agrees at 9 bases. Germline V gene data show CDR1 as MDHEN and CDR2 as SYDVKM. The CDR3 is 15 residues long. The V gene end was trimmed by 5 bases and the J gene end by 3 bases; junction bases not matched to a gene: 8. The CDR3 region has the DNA TGTGCCAGCAGTCCCCGGGTAGCGGGAGACTACGAGCAGTACTTC. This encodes CASSPRVAGDYEQYF. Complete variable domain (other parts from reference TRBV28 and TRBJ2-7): DVKVTQSSRYLVKRTGEKVFLECVQDMDHENMFWYRQDPGLGLRLIYFSYDVKMKEKGDIPEGYSVSREKKERFSLILESASTNQTSMYLCASSPRVAGDYEQYFGPGTRLTVT.

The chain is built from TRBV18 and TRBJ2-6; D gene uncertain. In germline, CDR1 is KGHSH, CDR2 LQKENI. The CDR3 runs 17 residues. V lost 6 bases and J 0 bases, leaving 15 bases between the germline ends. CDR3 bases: TGTGCCAGCTCCCTAGGCAGGTCCCGCTCTGGGGCCAACGTCCTGACTTTC. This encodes CASSLGRSRSGANVLTF.

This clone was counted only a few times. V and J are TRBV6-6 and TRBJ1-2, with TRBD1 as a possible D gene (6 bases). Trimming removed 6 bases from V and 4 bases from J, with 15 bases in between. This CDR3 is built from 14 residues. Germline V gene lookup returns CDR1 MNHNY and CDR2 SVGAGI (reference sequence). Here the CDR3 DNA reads TGTGCCAGCAGCCCCGGGACACGAAGCTATGGCTACACCTTC. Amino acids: CASSPGTRSYGYTF.

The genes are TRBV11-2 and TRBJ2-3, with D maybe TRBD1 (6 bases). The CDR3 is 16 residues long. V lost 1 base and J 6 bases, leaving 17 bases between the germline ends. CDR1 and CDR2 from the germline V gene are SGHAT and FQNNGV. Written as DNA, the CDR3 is TGTGCCAGCAGCTTAGTAACAGGGCTCTATTTGGATACGCAGTATTTT. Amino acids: CASSLVTGLYLDTQYF.

CDR3 sequence (DNA): TGTGCCAGCAGTATGGGAGGGGCCACAGTGTACGAGCAGTACTTC. This codes for CASSMGGATVYEQYF. The gene calls are TRBV7-9 and TRBJ2-7; 7 bases are a match to TRBD2. The CDR3 runs 15 residues. Germline CDR1 SEHNR, CDR2 FQNEAQ (reference sequence). With V trimmed by 6 bases and J by 4 bases, 12 bases remained unmatched.

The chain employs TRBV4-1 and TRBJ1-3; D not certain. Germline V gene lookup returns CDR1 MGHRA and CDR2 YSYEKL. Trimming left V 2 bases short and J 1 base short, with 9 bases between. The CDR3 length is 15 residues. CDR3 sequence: CASSQFVSSGNTIYF. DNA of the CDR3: TGCGCCAGCAGCCAATTTGTGTCTTCTGGAAACACCATATATTTT.

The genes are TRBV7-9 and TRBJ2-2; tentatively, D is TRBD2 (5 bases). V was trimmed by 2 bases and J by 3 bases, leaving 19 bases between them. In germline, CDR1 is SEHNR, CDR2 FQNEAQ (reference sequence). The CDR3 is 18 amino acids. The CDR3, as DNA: TGTGCCAGCAGCTTAACTTCTCAGTCTAGCAGCTACACCGGGGAGCTGTTTTTT. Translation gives CASSLTSQSSSYTGELFF. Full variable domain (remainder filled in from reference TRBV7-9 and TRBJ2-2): DTGVSQNPRHKITKRGQNVTFRCDPISEHNRLYWYRQTLGQGPEFLTYFQNEAQLEKSRLLSDRFSAERPKGSFSTLEIQRTEQGDSAMYLCASSLTSQSSSYTGELFFGEGSRLTVL.

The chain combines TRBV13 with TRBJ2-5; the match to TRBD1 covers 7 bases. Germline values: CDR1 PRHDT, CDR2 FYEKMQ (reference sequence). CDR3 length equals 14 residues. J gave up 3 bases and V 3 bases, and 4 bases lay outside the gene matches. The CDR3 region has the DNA TGTGCCAGCAGCTTTTCAGGGGGAGAAGAGACCCAGTACTTC. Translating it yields CASSFSGGEETQYF.

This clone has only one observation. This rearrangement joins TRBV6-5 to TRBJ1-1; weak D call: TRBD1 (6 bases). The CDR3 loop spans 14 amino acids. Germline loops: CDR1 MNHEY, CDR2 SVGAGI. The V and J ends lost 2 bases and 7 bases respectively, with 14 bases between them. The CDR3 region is CASSYQGQEFEAFF. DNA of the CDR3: TGTGCCAGCAGTTACCAGGGACAAGAGTTTGAAGCTTTCTTT.

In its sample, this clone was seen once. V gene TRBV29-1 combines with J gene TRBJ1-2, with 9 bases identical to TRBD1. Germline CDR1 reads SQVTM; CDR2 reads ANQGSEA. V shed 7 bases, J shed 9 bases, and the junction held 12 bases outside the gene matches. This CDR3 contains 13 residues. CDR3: CSAEDRGSGSYTF. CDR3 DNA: TGCAGCGCAGAGGACAGGGGATCTGGAAGCTACACCTTC.

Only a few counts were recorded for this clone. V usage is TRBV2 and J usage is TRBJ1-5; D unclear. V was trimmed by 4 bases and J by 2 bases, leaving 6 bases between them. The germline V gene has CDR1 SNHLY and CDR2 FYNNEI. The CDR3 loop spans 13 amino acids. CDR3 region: CASSAPGNQPQHF. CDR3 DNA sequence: TGTGCCAGCAGTGCTCCCGGCAATCAGCCCCAGCATTTT.